This TCR beta chain was captured by sequencing in a study of T cells in Graves' hyperthyroidism and ophthalmopathy (dated 2019 in TCRdb). For the study in its entirety: Peripheral blood was sampled at the time of initial diagnosis, prior to any treatment. TCR V-J signatures able to tell the groups apart were searched for in a discovery cohort of 95 or so patients, of whom around 43 had Graves' ophthalmopathy and around 56 had stable Graves' hyperthyroidism. An independent validation cohort of 18 to 20 hyperthyroidism patients and about 16 patients who later progressed to ophthalmopathy tested prospective prediction of ophthalmopathy. The 85 to 100 discovery patients were randomly split 7:3 into training and test sets. The study also compared thyroid tissue and blood T-cell repertoires from roughly 6 Graves' hyperthyroidism patients. After sampling, hyperthyroidism patients received methimazole starting at 30 mg daily, and ophthalmopathy patients received high-dose intravenous methylprednisolone. According to the paper, TCR Vbeta CDR3 sequencing was carried out on over 130 peripheral blood samples, which came from approximately 43 ophthalmopathy, roughly 75 hyperthyroidism and roughly 17 progressor patients. The investigation overall reported the following: Blood samples also contained most of the expanded thyroid clonotypes (frequency above 0.001), which suggests that blood repertoires may reflect thyroid immune responses. A model built on a 13 V-J signature distinguished ophthalmopathy from stable hyperthyroidism, reaching 85% to 90% sensitivity and 81.08% specificity in cross-validation and 80%/75% in testing. In validation, the model predicted progression to ophthalmopathy a median of approximately 6.3 months before onset, with about 70% sensitivity and about 72% specificity. Sample size was not statistically predetermined, and blinding of investigators to group allocation was not performed.

CDR1 MNHNS and CDR2 SASEGT were looked up in the germline V gene. Including the terminal cysteine and phenylalanine, the CDR3 comprises 16 residues. Of all the DNA, just the CDR3 is kept, 48 bases in frame from base 1. V ends up 5 bases short and J 0 bases short, with an unmatched junction base count of 9. This clonotype came up many times. Its antigen is not yet known. Base qualities were left out, and no much larger clone turns up one base away. Hyperthyroidism patients were newly diagnosed, with disease duration under 2 months, and aged 18 to 65 years. Exclusion was applied to patients with uncontrolled infections, other autoimmune diseases, pregnancy or lactation. Diagnoses relied on clinical symptoms, serum thyroxine and TRAb, thyroid ultrasound and orbital computed tomography. Blood from progressor patients was drawn when they were first diagnosed with hyperthyroidism, before any ophthalmopathy symptoms appeared. PBMCs were separated from roughly 10 ml of fresh peripheral blood using Ficoll-Paque density gradient centrifugation. Progressor patients were defined as those initially diagnosed with Graves' hyperthyroidism in whom ophthalmopathy developed during follow-up. Total RNA was extracted with Trizol reagent, and quality was checked on an Agilent 2100 Bioanalyzer.

The TCR beta CDR3 regions were amplified from the RNA transcripts. The TCR CDR3 was subjected to a first round of RT-PCR using the HTBI primer set and the Qiagen OneStep RT-PCR kit. A second multiplex PCR round built the libraries, followed by size selection and purification. Sequencing of the libraries was done on an Illumina HiSeq2000 using paired-end 100 bp reads. In the authors' own workflow: SOAPnuke was used to process the raw data, with reads discarded if the reads contained adapters or uncalled bases, had a mean Phred below 15, or lacked an exact constant-primer or identifier match. COPE v1.2.5 was used to merge the high-quality paired reads, and each unique nucleotide sequence was defined as a clonotype. MiTCR v1.1 was used to align clonotypes to the IMGT TRBV, TRBD and TRBJ reference segments. The analysis included only V-J combinations with a frequency above 0.0001, which together covered around 99% of the repertoires. A TCS score was defined as the ratio of F50 (clonal expansion) to E x V (chaos), with BLOSUM62-based TCRdist applied between CDR3 peptides within each V-J. Welch's t-statistics and random forest reduced around 520 V-J features to fewer than 15, which were used in a naive Bayes classifier (R e1071). TCRdb ran its own pipeline on the public reads, namely fastp trimming at Q25 and MiXCR clone calling, and kept in-frame beta chains. One record per CDR3 amino acid sequence lists the most common genes and DNA. None of the V and J calls come from the authors' own analysis; TCRdb made them. The sample table lists 350,000 or so distinct CDR3 sequences, approximately 18% of them with a count of one. The ten largest clonotypes hold more than 30% of the sample.

This receptor was obtained from a woman aged 25 to 45 with Graves' hyperthyroidism that later progressed to Graves' ophthalmopathy. Material: blood. In this chain, TRBV6-1 is recombined with TRBJ2-7, and 8 junction bases match TRBD2. In nucleotide form, the sequence is TGTGCCAGCAGTAGGTGGAGCGGGGGAGGCTCCTACGAGCAGTACTTC. It specifies CASSRWSGGGSYEQYF.